These T cell receptor beta chains were read from a single sample in a study of cytomegalovirus exposure and HLA in healthy donors. Assay: immunoSEQ multiplex PCR; the TCRdb copy retains only in-frame clones and omits some. The sample consists of under 200,000 clones, more than 65% of them appearing once. Input material: PBMCs. Receptors originate from a woman aged 25 to 39 in good health and CMV-seropositive. Each CDR3 is given without its conserved first and last residue.

TRBV27 | ASSLAFGAQETQY
TRBV28 | ASSLAGGPQSEQY
TRBV5-8 | ASSLGRLNTEAF
TRBV11-1 | ASSLAVADREYYEQY
TRBV10-3 | SVAGEGYEQF
TRBV28 | ASSLDSSYEQY
TRBV10-3 | AISESGLQAGEQF
TRBV7-9 | ASSFTSGGGGWY
TRBV29-1 | SVARDRVSTGELF
TRBV11-1 | ASSGSPASGELF
TRBV7-2 | ASSLNRDYEQY
TRBV6-5 | ASSYGGGANVLT
TRBV5-4 | ASSEGWGEDGYT
TRBV14 | ASSSRRRDYTEAF
TRBV28 | ASSGNRDRVYEQY
TRBV28 | ASSSPAANEKLF
TRBV28 | ASSDRLNTEAF
TRBV6-5 | ASSRQGTNYGYT
TRBV11-1 | ASSLRTASYEQY
TRBV5-6 | ASSLEPQTSIFGQY
TRBV23-1 | ASSPFSGNTIY
TRBV7-6 | ASSFRQGQGANVLT
TRBV10-3 | AITKARRGSANTGELF
TRBV2 | ASSADWRPSFNQPQH
TRBV19 | ASVTPPDGYT
TRBV5-4 | ASSLETMKLDTQY
TRBV19 | ASSISGIRTEAF
TRBV27 | ASGYRALNTGELF